This TCR beta chain was documented in a study of CD8+ T cells in alopecia areata. Study-wide background: Those patients who were treated received oral tofacitinib, which was given at 5 to 10 mg twice daily for moderate-to-severe alopecia areata. Findings and caveats of the study: Elevated clonality characterized lesional scalp relative to normal scalp, particularly in alopecia totalis/universalis.

As concerns this clone: Its antigen is undetermined.

Investigators isolated RNA and reverse transcribed it into cDNA to act as the sequencing template. The assay was immunoSEQ multiplex PCR, and TCRdb's table has in-frame clones only and misses some. The table lists more than 100,000 clones, roughly 58% of them singletons. The V and J ends lost 4 bases and 4 bases respectively, with 5 bases between them. CDR3 size: 12 residues. CDR1 is SNHLY and CDR2 is FYNNEI in the germline V gene. Samples from alopecia areata patients were lesional scalp punch biopsies and peripheral blood. Investigators sorted PBMCs to obtain both CD4+ and CD8+ T cells. The clonotype was recovered from a human donor with alopecia areata. The sequencing here drew on CD4+ T cells sorted from blood, taken at week 0. V gene TRBV2 combines with J gene TRBJ2-1, with unresolved D. This chain's CDR3 is CASSVGYNEQFF. The DNA of the CDR3 is TGTGCCAGCAGTGTTGGTTACAATGAGCAGTTCTTC.